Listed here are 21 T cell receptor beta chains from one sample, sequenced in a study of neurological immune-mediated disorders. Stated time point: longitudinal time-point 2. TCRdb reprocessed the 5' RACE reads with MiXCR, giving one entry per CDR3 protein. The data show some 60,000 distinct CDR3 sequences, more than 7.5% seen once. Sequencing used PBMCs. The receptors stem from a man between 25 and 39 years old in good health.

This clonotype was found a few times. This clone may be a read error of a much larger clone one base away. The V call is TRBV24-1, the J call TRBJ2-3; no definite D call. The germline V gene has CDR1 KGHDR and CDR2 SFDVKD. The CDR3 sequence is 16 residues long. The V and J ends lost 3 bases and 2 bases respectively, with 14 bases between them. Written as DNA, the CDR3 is TGTGCCACCAGTGATACGATAGTGGGATCCACAGATACGCAGTATTTT. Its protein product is CATSDTIVGSTDTQYF.

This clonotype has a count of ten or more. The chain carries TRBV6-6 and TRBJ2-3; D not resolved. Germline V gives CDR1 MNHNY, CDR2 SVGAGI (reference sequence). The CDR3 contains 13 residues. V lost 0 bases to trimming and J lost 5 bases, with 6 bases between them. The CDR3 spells CASSYSIGDTQYF. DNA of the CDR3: TGTGCCAGCAGTTACTCGATCGGAGATACGCAGTATTTT.

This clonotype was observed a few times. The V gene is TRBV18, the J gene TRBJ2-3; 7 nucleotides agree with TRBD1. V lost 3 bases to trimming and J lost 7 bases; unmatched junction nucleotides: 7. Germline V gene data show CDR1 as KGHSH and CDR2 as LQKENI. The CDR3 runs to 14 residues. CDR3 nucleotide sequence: TGTGCCAGCTCACCGACAGGACAGGTCTATACGCAGTATTTT. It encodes CASSPTGQVYTQYF. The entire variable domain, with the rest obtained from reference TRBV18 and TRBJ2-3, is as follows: NAGVMQNPRHLVRRRGQEARLRCSPMKGHSHVYWYRQLPEEGLKFMVYLQKENIIDESGMPKERFSAEFPKEGPSILRIQQVVRGDSAAYFCASSPTGQVYTQYFGPGTRLTVL.

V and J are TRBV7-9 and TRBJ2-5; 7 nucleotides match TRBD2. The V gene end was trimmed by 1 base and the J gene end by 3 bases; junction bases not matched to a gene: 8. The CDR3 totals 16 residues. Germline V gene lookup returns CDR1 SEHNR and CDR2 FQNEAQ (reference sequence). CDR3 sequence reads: CASSLVRLAEKETQYF. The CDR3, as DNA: TGTGCCAGCAGCTTAGTACGACTAGCAGAAAAAGAGACCCAGTACTTC.

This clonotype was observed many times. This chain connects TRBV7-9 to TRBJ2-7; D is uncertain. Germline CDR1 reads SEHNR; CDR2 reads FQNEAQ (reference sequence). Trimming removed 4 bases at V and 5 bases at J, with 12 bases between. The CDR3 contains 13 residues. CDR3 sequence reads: CASSSPGENEQYF. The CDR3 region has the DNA TGTGCCAGCAGCTCCCCCGGTGAAAACGAGCAGTACTTC.

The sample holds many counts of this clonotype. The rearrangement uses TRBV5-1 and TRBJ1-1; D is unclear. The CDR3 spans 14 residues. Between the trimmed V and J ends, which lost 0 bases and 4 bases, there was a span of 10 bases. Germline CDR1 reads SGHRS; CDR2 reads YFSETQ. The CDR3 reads CASSLGGAITEAFF. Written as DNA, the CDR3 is TGCGCCAGCAGCTTGGGGGGAGCTATCACTGAAGCTTTCTTT.

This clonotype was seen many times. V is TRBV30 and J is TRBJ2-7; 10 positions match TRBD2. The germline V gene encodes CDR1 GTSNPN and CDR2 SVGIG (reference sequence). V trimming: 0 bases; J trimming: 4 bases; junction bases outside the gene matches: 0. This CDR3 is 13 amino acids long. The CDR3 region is CAWSVLAGYEQYF. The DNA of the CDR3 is TGTGCCTGGAGTGTACTAGCGGGGTACGAGCAGTACTTC.

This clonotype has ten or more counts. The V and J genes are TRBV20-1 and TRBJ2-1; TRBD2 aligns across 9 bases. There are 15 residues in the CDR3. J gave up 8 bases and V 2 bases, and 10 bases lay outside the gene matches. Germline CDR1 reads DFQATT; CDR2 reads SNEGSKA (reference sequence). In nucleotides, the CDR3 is TGCAGTGCTAGATATAGCGGGGGCAGGGGTCATGAGCAGTTCTTC. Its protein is CSARYSGGRGHEQFF.

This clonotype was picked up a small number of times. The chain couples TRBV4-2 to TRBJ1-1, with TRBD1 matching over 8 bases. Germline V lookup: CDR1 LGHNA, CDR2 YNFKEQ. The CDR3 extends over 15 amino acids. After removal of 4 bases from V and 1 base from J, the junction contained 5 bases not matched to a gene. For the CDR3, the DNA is TGTGCCAGCAGCCCAGCAGGGGGCGGGAACACTGAAGCTTTCTTT. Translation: CASSPAGGGNTEAFF.

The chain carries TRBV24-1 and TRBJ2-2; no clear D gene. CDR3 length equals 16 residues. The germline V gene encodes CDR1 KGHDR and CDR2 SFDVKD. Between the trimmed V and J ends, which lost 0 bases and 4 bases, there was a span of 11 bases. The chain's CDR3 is CATSDLEGMGTGELFF. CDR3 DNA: TGTGCCACCAGTGATTTGGAAGGGATGGGCACCGGGGAGCTGTTTTTT.

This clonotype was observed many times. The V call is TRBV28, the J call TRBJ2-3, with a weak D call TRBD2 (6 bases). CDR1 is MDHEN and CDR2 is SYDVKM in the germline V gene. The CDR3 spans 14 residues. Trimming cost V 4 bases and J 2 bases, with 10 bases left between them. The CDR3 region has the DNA TGTGCCAGCAGTTCCGGGAGCCCCACAGATACGCAGTATTTT. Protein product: CASSSGSPTDTQYF.

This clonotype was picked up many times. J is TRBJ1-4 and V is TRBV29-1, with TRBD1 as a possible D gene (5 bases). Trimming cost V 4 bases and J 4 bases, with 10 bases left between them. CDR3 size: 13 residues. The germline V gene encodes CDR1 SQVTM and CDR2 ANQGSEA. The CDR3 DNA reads TGCAGCGTTGTAGCGGGGGTTAATGAAAAACTGTTTTTT. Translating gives CSVVAGVNEKLFF.

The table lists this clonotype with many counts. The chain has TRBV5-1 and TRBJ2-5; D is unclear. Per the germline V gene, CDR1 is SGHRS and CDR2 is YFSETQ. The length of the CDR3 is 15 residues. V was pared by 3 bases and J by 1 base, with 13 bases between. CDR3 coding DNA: TGCGCCAGCAGCTCGCCTTTGGGGTCCCAAGAGACCCAGTACTTC. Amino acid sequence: CASSSPLGSQETQYF.

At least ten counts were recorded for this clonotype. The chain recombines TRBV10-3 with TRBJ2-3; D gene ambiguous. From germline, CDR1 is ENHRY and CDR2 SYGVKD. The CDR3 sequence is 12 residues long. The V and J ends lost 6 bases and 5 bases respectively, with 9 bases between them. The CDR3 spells CAIRRPGDTQYF. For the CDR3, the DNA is TGTGCCATCAGGAGGCCTGGAGATACGCAGTATTTT.

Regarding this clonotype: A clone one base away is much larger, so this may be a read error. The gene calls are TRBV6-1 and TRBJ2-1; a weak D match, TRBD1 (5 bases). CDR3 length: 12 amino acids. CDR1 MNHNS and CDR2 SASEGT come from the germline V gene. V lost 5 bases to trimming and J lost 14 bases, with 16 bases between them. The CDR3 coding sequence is TGTGCCAGCAGTACTGACAGTGGAAGGGAGTTCTTC. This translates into CASSTDSGREFF.

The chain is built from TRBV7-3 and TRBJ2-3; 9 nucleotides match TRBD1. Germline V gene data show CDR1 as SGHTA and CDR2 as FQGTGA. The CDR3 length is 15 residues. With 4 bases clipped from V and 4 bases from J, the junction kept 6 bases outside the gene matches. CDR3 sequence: CASSSPGQGADTQYF. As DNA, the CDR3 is TGTGCCAGCAGCTCCCCGGGACAGGGTGCAGATACGCAGTATTTT.

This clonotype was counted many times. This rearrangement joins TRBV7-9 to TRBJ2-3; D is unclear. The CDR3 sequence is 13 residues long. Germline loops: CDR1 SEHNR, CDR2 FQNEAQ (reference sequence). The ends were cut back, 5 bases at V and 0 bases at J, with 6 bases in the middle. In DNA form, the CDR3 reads TGTGCCAGCAGCCAAGGAAGCACAGATACGCAGTATTTT. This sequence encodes CASSQGSTDTQYF.

The CDR3 region is CASSVDEVAKNIQYF. In DNA form, the CDR3 reads TGTGCCAGCAGCGTAGACGAGGTAGCCAAAAACATTCAGTACTTC. V gene TRBV9 combines with J gene TRBJ2-4; D unclear. Germline V CDR1 and CDR2: SGDLS, YYNGEE. V was pared by 0 bases and J by 0 bases, with 7 bases between. This CDR3 contains 15 residues. Variable domain in full (rest from reference TRBV9 and TRBJ2-4): DSGVTQTPKHLITATGQRVTLRCSPRSGDLSVYWYQQSLDQGLQFLIQYYNGEERAKGNILERFSAQQFPDLHSELNLSSLELGDSALYFCASSVDEVAKNIQYFGAGTRLSVL.

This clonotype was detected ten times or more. CDR3 residues: CASSLNALGQGYEQYF. CDR3 in DNA: TGTGCCAGCAGCCTAAACGCATTAGGACAGGGCTACGAGCAGTACTTC. The V and J genes are TRBV3-1 and TRBJ2-7, with 8 bases matching TRBD1. The CDR3 contains 16 residues. Trimming cost V 4 bases and J 3 bases; bases outside gene matches: 11. In germline, CDR1 is LGHDT, CDR2 YNNKEL (reference sequence).

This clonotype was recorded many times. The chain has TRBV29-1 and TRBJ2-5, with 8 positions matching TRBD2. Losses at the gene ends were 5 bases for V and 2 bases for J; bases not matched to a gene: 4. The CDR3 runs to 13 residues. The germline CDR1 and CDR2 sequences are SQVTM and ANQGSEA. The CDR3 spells CSVWTSRQETQYF. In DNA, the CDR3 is TGCAGCGTTTGGACTAGCCGACAAGAGACCCAGTACTTC.

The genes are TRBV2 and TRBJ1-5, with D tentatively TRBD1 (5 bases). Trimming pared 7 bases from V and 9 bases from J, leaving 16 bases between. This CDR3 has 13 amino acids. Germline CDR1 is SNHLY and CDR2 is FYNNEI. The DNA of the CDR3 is TGTGCCAGCAAGACCAGGGAGTACGGGCCCCAGCATTTT. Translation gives CASKTREYGPQHF. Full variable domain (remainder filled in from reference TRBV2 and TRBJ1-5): EPEVTQTPSHQVTQMGQEVILRCVPISNHLYFYWYRQILGQKVEFLVSFYNNEISEKSEIFDDQFSVERPDGSNFTLKIRSTKLEDSAMYFCASKTREYGPQHFGDGTRLSIL.